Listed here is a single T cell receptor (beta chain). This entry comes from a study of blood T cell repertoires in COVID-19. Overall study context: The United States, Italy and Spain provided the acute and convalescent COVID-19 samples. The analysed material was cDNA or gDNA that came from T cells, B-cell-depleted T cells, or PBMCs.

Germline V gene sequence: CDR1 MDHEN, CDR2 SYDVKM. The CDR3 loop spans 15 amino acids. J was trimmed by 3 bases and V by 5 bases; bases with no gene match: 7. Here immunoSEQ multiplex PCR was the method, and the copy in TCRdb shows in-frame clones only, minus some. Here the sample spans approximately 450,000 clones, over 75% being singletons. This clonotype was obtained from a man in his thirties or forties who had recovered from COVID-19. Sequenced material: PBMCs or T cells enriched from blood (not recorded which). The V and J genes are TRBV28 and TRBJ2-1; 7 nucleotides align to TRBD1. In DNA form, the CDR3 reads TGTGCCAGCAGTCCATCGGGACAGTTCTACAATGAGCAGTTCTTC. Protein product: CASSPSGQFYNEQFF.